This T cell receptor (beta chain) was observed in a study of CD8 T cells in Susac syndrome. Germline lookup yields CDR1 SGHTA and CDR2 FQGNSA. The CDR3 has 15 residues. The junction had 0 bases not matched to a gene; V was cut back by 3 bases and J by 0 bases. CD8+ and CD4+ T cells from blood underwent TCR beta sequencing, which was carried out in a high-throughput format. This clonotype was counted a few times. Random hexamers were used to reverse transcribe 0.5 to 1 ug of RNA. TCRdb reprocessed the immunoSEQ multiplex PCR reads via MiXCR and lists one record per CDR3 protein. The data contain over 95,000 distinct CDR3 sequences, 85% to 95% of them singletons.

The specimen sequenced was CD4+ T cells from PBMCs. The receptor was isolated from a human donor in good health. The V gene is TRBV7-2, the J gene TRBJ2-5, with 11 bases that match TRBD2. The CDR3 is CASSLTSGDQETQYF. The CDR3 bases are TGTGCCAGCAGCTTGACTAGCGGGGACCAAGAGACCCAGTACTTC.